Each of the 5 T cell receptor beta chains below was sequenced from the same sample in a study of shared clonotypes between healthy human individuals (dated by TCRdb to 2019 to 2021). The library was prepared using the immunoSEQ multiplex PCR assay. TCRdb holds this immuneACCESS table with in-frame rearrangements only. Some clones are missing; in checked studies, unresolved V genes explain under half, and the rest has no known cause. Across this sample there are about 710,000 clones, with 73% seen only once. The top ten clonotypes cover 1.5% to 2% of the sample. What was sequenced was memory CD4+ T cells sorted from blood. Taken with the paper, the label for cell subset or site translates to: CD45RA-negative fraction. These receptors all come from a woman under 40 in good health.

This clone came up many times. This rearrangement joins TRBV5-4 to TRBJ2-2, with a weak D call TRBD2 (5 bases). The V gene's germline CDR1 is SGHNT and CDR2 YYREEE (reference sequence). Trimming left V 4 bases short and J 4 bases short, with 20 bases between. This CDR3 has 17 amino acids. CDR3 protein: CASSRGSSLAVTGELFF. CDR3 nucleotides: TGTGCCAGCAGCCGAGGGTCCTCCCTTGCGGTCACCGGGGAGCTGTTTTTT.

The chain combines TRBV19 with TRBJ1-4, with a weak D call TRBD1 (5 bases). Trimming took off 2 bases at V and 5 bases at J, with 12 bases between the two ends. CDR1 is LNHDA and CDR2 is SQIVND in the germline V gene (reference sequence). The CDR3 contains 15 residues. CDR3 region: CASSISGARNEKLFF. Written as DNA, the CDR3 is TGTGCCAGTAGTATATCTGGGGCTAGAAATGAAAAACTGTTTTTT. The complete variable domain, with remaining parts taken from reference TRBV19 and TRBJ1-4, reads DGGITQSPKYLFRKEGQNVTLSCEQNLNHDAMYWYRQDPGQGLRLIYYSQIVNDFQKGDIAEGYSVSREKKESFPLTVTSAQKNPTAFYLCASSISGARNEKLFFGSGTQLSVL.

The V and J genes are TRBV29-1 and TRBJ1-1; the D gene is possibly TRBD1 (5 bases). Trimming removed 2 bases from V and 11 bases from J, with 12 bases in between. The CDR3 contains 11 residues. Germline lookup yields CDR1 SQVTM and CDR2 ANQGSEA. CDR3 DNA sequence: TGCAGCGTTGAAAGGGGAACCGCGGCTTTCTTT. Protein: CSVERGTAAFF.

This chain links TRBV2 with TRBJ2-1, with 7 bases that match TRBD1. This CDR3 is built from 15 residues. Unmatched junction bases numbered 16, after V lost 8 bases and J lost 9 bases. Germline assignment: CDR1 SNHLY and CDR2 FYNNEI. In nucleotides, the CDR3 is TGTGCCAGCGTAAACCAGGGGGAAGGCATGGGTGAGCAGTTCTTC. Translating it yields CASVNQGEGMGEQFF.

About this clone: In the same sample, other DNA sequences code for this CDR3. V is TRBV19 and J is TRBJ1-5; D is undetermined. The CDR3 totals 12 residues. CDR1 is LNHDA, CDR2 SQIVND, per germline (reference sequence). Trimming removed 1 base from V and 5 bases from J, with 3 bases in between. The CDR3 sequence is CASSIVDQPQHF. The DNA of the CDR3 is TGTGCCAGTAGTATAGTGGATCAGCCCCAGCATTTT.